The present entry profiles one T cell receptor (beta chain) with its context. The data stem from a study of blood T cells in healthy people across ages. PCR was performed a second time for about 6 to 12 cycles using a sample-barcoded 5' primer and a J-beta primer mix. MiXCR was run by TCRdb on the 5' RACE reads, yielding one entry per CDR3 protein. The repertoire holds roughly 1.5 million distinct CDR3 sequences, 40% to 45% seen once, with about 4% in the top ten. V lost 3 bases and J lost 2, with 14 bases in between. The length of the CDR3 is 15 residues. Per the germline V gene, CDR1 is DFQATT and CDR2 is SNEGSKA (reference sequence). Researchers isolated at least 7 million PBMCs per sample. RNA extraction gave at least 5.5 micrograms of total RNA per sample.

This clonotype originated in a woman aged 18-35 years in good health. V gene TRBV20-1 combines with J gene TRBJ1-5; weak D call: TRBD1 (6 bases). Source material: blood. The CDR3 DNA sequence: TGCAGTGCTAGCTTGGGGGCGGGTGGCAATCAGCCCCAGCATTTT. This gives the protein CSASLGAGGNQPQHF.